The source of this TCR beta chain is a study of blood T cell repertoires in COVID-19. Study-level background: Samples representing acute and convalescent COVID-19 were sourced from the United States, Italy and Spain. T cells, B-cell-depleted T cells, or PBMCs provided the cDNA or gDNA that served as material.

Authors' data handling: The assay estimated nucleated cells by amplifying reference gene primers. Assay: immunoSEQ multiplex PCR; the TCRdb copy retains only in-frame clones and omits some. V and J calls and clone size are as listed in that table; D and trimming were resolved from the DNA. The repertoire includes some 120,000 clones, 65% to 90% of them detected once, and about 7% sits in the top ten. The CDR3 loop spans 14 amino acids. Trimming left V 5 bases short and J 1 base short, with 11 bases between. The V gene's germline CDR1 is MGHRA and CDR2 YSYEKL. This chain connects TRBV4-1 to TRBJ1-1; TRBD1 is a possible D gene (6 bases). The TCR originated in a man at least 80 years old with active or convalescent COVID-19. Input material: peripheral blood. In nucleotides, the CDR3 is TGCGCCAGCAGCAGCTACAGGGCGAACACTGAAGCTTTCTTT. This sequence encodes CASSSYRANTEAFF.